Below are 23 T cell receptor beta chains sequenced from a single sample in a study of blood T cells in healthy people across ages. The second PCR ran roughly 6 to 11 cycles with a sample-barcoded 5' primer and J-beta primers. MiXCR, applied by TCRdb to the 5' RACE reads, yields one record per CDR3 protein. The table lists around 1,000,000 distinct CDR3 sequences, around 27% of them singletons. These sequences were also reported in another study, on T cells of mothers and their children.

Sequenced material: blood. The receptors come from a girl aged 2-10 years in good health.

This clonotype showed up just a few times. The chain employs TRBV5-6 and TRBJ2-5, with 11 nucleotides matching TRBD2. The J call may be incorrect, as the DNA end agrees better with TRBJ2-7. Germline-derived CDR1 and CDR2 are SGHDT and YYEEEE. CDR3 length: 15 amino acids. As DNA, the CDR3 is TGTGCCAGCAATGACATGGGGACTAGCGGATACGAGCAGTACTTC. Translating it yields CASNDMGTSGYEQYF.

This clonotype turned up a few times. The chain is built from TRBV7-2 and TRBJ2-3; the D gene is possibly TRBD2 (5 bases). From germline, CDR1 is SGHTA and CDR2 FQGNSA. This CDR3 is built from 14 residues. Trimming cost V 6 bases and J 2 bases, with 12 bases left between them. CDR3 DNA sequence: TGTGCCAGCAGTTTCTCCGGGAACACAGATACGCAGTATTTT. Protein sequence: CASSFSGNTDTQYF. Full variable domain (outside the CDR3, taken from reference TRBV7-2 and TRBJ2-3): GAGVSQSPSNKVTEKGKDVELRCDPISGHTALYWYRQSLGQGLEFLIYFQGNSAPDKSGLPSDRFSAERTGGSVSTLTIQRTQQEDSAVYLCASSFSGNTDTQYFGPGTRLTVL.

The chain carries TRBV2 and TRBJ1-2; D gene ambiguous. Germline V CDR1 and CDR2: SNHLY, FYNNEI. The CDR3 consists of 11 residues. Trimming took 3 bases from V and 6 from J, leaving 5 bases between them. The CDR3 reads CASSEAHGYTF. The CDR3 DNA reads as TGTGCCAGCAGTGAGGCCCATGGCTACACCTTC.

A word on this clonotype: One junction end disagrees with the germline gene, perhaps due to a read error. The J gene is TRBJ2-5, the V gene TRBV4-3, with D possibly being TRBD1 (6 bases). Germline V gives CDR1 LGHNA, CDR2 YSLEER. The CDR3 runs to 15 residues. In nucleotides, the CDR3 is TGCGCCAGCAGCCCTATAGGGGGACCCCAAGAGGCCCAGTACTTC. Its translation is CASSPIGGPQEAQYF.

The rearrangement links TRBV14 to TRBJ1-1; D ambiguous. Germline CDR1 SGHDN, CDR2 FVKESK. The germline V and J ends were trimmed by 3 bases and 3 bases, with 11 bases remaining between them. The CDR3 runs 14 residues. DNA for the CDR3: TGTGCCAGCAGCCACAAACAAGCCTACACTGAAGCTTTCTTT. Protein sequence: CASSHKQAYTEAFF.

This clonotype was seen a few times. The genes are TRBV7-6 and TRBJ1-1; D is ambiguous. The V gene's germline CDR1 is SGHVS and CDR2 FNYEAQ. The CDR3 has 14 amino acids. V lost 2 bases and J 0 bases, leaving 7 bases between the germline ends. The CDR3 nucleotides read TGTGCCAGCAGCTTAAATGAGGTGAACACTGAAGCTTTCTTT. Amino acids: CASSLNEVNTEAFF.

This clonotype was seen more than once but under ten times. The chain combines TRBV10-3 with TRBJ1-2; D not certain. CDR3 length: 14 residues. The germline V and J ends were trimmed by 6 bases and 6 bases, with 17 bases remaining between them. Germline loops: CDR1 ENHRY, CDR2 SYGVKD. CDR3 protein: CAIRPLEQTHGYTF. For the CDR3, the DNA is TGTGCCATCAGGCCCCTAGAACAGACCCATGGCTACACCTTC.

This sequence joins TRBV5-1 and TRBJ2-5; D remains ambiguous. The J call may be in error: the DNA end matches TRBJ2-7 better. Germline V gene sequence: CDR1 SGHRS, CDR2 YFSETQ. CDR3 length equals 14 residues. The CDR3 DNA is TGCGCCAGCAGCTTGGCCAAGGGTTCCTACGAGCAGTACTTC. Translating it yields CASSLAKGSYEQYF.

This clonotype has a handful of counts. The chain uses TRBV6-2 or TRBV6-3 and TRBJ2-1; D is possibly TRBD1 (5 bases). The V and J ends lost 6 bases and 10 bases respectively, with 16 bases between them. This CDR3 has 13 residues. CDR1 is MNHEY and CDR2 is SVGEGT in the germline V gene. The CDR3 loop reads CASSRQSPPEQFF. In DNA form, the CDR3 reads TGTGCCAGCAGCCGACAGAGTCCCCCAGAGCAGTTCTTC.

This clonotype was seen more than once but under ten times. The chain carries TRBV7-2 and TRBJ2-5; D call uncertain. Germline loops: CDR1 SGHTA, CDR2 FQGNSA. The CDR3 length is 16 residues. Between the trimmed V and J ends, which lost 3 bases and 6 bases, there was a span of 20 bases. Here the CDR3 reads CASSLSASFARQTQYF. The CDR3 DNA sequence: TGTGCCAGCAGCTTGTCTGCCTCCTTCGCGCGCCAGACCCAGTACTTC.

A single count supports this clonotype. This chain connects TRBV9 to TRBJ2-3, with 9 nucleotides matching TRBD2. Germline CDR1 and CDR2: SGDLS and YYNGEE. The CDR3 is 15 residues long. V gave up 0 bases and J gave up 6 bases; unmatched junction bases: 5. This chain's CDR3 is CASSVDGGLADTQYF. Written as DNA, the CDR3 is TGTGCCAGCAGCGTAGATGGGGGACTAGCTGATACGCAGTATTTT.

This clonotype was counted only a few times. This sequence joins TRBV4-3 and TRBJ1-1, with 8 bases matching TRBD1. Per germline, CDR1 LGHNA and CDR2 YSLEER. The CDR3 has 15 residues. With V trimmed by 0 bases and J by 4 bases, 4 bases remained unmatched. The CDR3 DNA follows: TGCGCCAGCAGCCAAGATCCCGACAGGGGCACTGAAGCTTTCTTT. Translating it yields CASSQDPDRGTEAFF.

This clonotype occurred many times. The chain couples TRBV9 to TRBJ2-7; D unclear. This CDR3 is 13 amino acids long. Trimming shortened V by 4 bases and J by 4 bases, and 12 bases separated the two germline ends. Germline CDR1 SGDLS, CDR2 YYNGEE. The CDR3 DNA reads TGTGCCAGCAGCTTAACCCCCGGTTACGAGCAGTACTTC. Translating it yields CASSLTPGYEQYF.

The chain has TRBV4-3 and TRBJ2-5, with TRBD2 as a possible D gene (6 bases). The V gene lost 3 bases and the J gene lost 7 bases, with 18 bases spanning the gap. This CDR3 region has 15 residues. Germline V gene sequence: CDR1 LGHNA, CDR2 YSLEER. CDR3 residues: CASSQTPGRRGTQYF. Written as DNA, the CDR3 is TGCGCCAGCAGCCAGACTCCGGGACGGCGGGGGACCCAGTACTTC.

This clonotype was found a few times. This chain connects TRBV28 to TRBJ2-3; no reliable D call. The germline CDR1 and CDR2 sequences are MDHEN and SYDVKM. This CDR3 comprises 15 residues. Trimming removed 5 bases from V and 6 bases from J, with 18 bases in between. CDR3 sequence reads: CASSNYGEERDTQYF. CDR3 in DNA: TGTGCCAGCAGTAACTACGGTGAGGAGAGGGATACGCAGTATTTT.

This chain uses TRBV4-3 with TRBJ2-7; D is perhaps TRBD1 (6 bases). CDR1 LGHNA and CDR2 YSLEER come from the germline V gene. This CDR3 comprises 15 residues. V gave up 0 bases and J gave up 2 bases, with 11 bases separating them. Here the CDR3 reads CASSQDLGAPYEQYF. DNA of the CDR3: TGCGCCAGCAGCCAAGATTTGGGGGCTCCCTACGAGCAGTACTTC.

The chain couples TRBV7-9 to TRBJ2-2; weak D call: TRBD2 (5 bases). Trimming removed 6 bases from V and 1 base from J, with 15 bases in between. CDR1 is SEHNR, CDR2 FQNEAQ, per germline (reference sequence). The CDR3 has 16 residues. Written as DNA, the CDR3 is TGTGCCAGCAGACAACACGGCGGAGGGAACACCGGGGAGCTGTTTTTT. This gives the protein CASRQHGGGNTGELFF.

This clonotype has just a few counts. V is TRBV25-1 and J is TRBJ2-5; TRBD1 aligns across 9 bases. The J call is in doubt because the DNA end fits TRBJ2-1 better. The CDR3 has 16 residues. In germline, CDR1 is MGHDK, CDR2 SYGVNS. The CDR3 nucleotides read TGTGCCAGCAGTGGATTCCGGGACAGGGTTAAAAATGAGCAGTTCTTC. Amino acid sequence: CASSGFRDRVKNEQFF.

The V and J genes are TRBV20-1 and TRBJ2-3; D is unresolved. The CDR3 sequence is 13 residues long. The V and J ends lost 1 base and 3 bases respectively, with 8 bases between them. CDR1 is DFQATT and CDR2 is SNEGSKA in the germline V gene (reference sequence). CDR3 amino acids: CSARVTNTDTQYF. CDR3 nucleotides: TGCAGTGCTAGAGTGACGAATACAGATACGCAGTATTTT.

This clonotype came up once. CDR3 protein: CATSVTRGVYNEQFF. DNA for the CDR3: TGTGCCACCAGTGTAACCAGGGGAGTTTACAATGAGCAGTTCTTC. The chain recombines TRBV24-1 with TRBJ2-1; TRBD1 is a possible D gene (6 bases). CDR3 length: 15 residues. Per the germline V gene, CDR1 is KGHDR and CDR2 is SFDVKD. V lost 5 bases to trimming and J lost 4 bases, with 14 bases between them.

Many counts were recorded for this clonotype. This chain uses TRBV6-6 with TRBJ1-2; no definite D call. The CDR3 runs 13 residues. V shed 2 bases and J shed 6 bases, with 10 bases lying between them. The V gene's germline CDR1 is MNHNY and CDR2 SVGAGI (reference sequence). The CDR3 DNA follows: TGTGCCAGCAGTTACATAGGGCCTAATGGCTACACCTTC. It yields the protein CASSYIGPNGYTF.

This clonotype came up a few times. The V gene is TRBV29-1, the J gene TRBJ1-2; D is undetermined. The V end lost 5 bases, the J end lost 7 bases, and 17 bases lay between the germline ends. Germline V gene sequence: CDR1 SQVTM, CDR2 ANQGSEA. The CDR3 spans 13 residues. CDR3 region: CSVPVGSVGGYTF. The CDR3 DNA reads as TGCAGCGTTCCAGTGGGGTCGGTGGGTGGCTACACCTTC.

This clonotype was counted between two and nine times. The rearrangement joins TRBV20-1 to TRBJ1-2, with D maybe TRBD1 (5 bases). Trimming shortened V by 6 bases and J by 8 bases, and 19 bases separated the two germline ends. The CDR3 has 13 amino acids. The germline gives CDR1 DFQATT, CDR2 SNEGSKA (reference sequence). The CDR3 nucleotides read TGCAGTGCCGCACCTGAGGGGTTGGAGGGCTACACCTTC. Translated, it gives CSAAPEGLEGYTF.